The 3 T cell receptor beta chains given below trace back to one sample, sequenced in a study of T cells after yellow fever vaccination. TCRdb passed the 5' RACE reads through MiXCR, listing each CDR3 protein once. The table lists about 400,000 distinct CDR3 sequences, roughly 10% of them singletons. This specimen was PBMCs, taken on the day of the first yellow fever vaccination. All receptors derive from a man aged 18 to 30 who received the YFV17D yellow fever vaccine.

The chain carries TRBV19 and TRBJ2-3; 12 bases are shared with TRBD2. CDR3 length: 17 residues. V trimming: 5 bases; J trimming: 2 bases; junction bases outside the gene matches: 8. Germline V gene sequence: CDR1 LNHDA, CDR2 SQIVND (reference sequence). The CDR3, as DNA: TGTGCCAGTAGTCCACTAGGACTAGCGGGGAACACAGATACGCAGTATTTT. It encodes CASSPLGLAGNTDTQYF.

The CDR3 bases are TGTGCCAGCAGTTACAATAGGGAGAGTCAAGCTTTCTTT. This encodes CASSYNRESQAFF. V and J are TRBV6-5 and TRBJ1-1; D is unclear. Germline V gives CDR1 MNHEY, CDR2 SVGAGI. V gave up 2 bases and J gave up 9 bases, with 13 bases separating them. The CDR3 sequence is 13 residues long.

This clonotype was detected a few times. V usage is TRBV29-1 and J usage is TRBJ2-2; D is possibly TRBD1 (6 bases). This CDR3 comprises 14 residues. The germline gives CDR1 SQVTM, CDR2 ANQGSEA. V lost 7 bases, J lost 1 base, and 13 bases lay in between. The CDR3 DNA reads as TGCAGCGCCTTCCCGGGACAGAACACCGGGGAGCTGTTTTTT. This encodes CSAFPGQNTGELFF.